The clone carrying this T cell receptor beta chain was observed a few times. The CDR3 length is 17 residues. Trimming left V 4 bases short and J 0 bases short, with 16 bases between. The germline V gene encodes CDR1 MNHNS and CDR2 SASEGT. Time point denoted: pre-sensitization, week 0. Described treatment: therapeutic diphenylcyclopropenone sensitization with weekly scalp DPC. In TCRdb, the RACE reads were re-called with MiXCR into one record per CDR3 protein. The sample consists of 60,000 to 80,000 distinct CDR3 sequences, approximately 7% of them appearing once. This sample is drawn from a study of human T cells and chemical hapten exposure.

This TCR was sampled from a woman aged 30 to 39 with alopecia areata. Some clones in this sample may be carry-over from other donors' samples. This specimen consisted of whole blood, obtained in connection with sensitization to the hapten diphenylcyclopropenone (DPC). The chain couples TRBV6-1 to TRBJ2-4, with TRBD2 as a possible D gene (5 bases). CDR3 protein: CASSGRPETLAKNIQYF. CDR3 nucleotide sequence: TGTGCCAGCAGTGGGAGGCCGGAGACCCTAGCCAAAAACATTCAGTACTTC.